The text below deals with one T cell receptor (beta chain). This record belongs to a study of PD-1 blockade in mismatch repair-deficient tumors. At the level of the study: Patients had about a dozen mismatch repair-deficient cancer types and were previously treated and progressing.

Germline V gene lookup returns CDR1 SGHVS and CDR2 FQNEAQ. V was clipped by 1 base and J by 8 bases, with 19 bases between them. The CDR3 length is 16 residues. Method: immunoSEQ multiplex PCR; TCRdb's copy keeps in-frame clones and lacks some. The sample carries roughly 130,000 clones, roughly 90% recorded once. The rearrangement links TRBV7-8 to TRBJ2-3; possible D gene TRBD2, 5 bases. The sample consisted of peripheral blood, taken approximately 69 weeks after starting pembrolizumab. The receptor's source is an adult with mismatch repair-deficient cancer. The CDR3 sequence: CASSLVRAERPVTQYF. CDR3 sequence (DNA): TGTGCCAGCAGCTTAGTACGAGCGGAGCGCCCTGTTACGCAGTATTTT.